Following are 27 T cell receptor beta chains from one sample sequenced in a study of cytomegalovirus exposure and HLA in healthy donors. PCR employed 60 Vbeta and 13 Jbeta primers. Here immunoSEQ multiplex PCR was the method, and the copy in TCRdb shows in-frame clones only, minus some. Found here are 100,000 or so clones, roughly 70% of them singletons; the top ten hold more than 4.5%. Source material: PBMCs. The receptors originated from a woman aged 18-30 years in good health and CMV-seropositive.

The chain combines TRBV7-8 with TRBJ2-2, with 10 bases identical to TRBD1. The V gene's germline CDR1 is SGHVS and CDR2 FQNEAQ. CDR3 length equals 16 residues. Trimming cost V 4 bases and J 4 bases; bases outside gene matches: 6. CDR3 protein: CASSSGTGVLTGELFF. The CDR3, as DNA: TGTGCCAGCAGCTCCGGGACAGGGGTCCTCACCGGGGAGCTGTTTTTT.

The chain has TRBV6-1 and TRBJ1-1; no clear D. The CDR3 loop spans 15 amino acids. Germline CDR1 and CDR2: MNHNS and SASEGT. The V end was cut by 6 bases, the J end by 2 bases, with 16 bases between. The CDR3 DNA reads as TGTGCCAGCAGCGTCTTGGACGGGAGCAACACTGAAGCTTTCTTT. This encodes CASSVLDGSNTEAFF.

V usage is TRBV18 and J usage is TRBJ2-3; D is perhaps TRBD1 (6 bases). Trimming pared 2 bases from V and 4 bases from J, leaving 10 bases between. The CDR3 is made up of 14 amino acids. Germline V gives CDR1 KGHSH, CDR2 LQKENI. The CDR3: CASSPKQGSDTQYF. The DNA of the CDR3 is TGTGCCAGCTCACCAAAGCAGGGGTCAGATACGCAGTATTTT.

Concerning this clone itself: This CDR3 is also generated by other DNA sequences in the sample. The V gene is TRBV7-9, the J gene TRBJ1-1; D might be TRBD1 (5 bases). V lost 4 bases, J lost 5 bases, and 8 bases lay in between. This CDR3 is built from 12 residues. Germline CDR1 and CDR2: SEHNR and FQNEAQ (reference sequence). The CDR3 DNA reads TGTGCCAGCAGCTCTCAGGGAACTGAAGCTTTCTTT. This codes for CASSSQGTEAFF.

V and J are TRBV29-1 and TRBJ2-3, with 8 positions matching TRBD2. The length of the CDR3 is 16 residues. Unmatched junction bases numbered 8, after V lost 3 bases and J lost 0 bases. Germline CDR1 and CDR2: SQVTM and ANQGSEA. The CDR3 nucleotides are TGCAGCGTTGATGAGCGGGAGAAGGCTAGCACAGATACGCAGTATTTT. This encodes CSVDEREKASTDTQYF.

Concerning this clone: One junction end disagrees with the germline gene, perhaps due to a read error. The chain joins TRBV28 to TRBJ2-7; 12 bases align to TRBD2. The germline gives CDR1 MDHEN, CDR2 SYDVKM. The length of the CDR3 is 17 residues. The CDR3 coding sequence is TGTGCCAGCAGTTGGCGGCTAGCGGGAGGGCAAAGCTACGAGCAGTGCTTC. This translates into CASSWRLAGGQSYEQCF.

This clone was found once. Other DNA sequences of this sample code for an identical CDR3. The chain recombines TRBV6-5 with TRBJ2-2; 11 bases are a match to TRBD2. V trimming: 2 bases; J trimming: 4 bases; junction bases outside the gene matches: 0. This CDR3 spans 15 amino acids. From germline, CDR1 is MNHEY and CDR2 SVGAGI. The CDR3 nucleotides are TGTGCCAGCAGTTACGGGACTAGCGGCACCGGGGAGCTGTTTTTT. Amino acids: CASSYGTSGTGELFF.

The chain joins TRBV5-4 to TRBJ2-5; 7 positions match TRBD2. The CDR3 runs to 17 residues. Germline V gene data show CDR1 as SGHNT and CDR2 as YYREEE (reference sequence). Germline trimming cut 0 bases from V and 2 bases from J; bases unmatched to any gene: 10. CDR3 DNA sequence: TGTGCCAGCAGCTTGGCGGTTGGCGGGAGCCGTCAAGAGACCCAGTACTTC. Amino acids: CASSLAVGGSRQETQYF.

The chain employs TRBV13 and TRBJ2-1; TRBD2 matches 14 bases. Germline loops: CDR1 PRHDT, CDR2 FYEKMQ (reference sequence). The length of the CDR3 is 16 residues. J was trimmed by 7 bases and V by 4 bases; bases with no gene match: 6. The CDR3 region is CASSSQGLAGVNEQFF. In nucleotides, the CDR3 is TGTGCCAGCAGCTCACAGGGACTAGCGGGAGTTAATGAGCAGTTCTTC.

The DNA of the CDR3 is TGTGCCAGCAGCCCAGGGGTCGGGACCAATGAGCAGTTCTTC. Amino acids: CASSPGVGTNEQFF. This chain joins TRBV7-6 and TRBJ2-1, with D possibly TRBD1 on 6 matching bases. Germline V lookup: CDR1 SGHVS, CDR2 FNYEAQ. V was trimmed by 5 bases and J by 6 bases, leaving 14 bases between them. The CDR3 has 14 amino acids.

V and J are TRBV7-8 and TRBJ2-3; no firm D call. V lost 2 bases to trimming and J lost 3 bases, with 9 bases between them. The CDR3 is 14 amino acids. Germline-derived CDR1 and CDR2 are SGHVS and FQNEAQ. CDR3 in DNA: TGTGCCAGCAGCTTAAAACCCAGGACAGATACGCAGTATTTT. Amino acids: CASSLKPRTDTQYF.

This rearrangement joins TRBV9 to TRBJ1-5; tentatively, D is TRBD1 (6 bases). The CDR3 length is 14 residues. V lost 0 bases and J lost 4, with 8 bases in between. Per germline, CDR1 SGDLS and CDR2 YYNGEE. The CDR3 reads CASSVGTENQPQHF. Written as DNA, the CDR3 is TGTGCCAGCAGCGTAGGGACAGAAAATCAGCCCCAGCATTTT.

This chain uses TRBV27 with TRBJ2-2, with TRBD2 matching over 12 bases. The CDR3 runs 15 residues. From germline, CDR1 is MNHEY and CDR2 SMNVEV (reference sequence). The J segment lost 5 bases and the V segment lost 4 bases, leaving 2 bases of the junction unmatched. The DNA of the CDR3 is TGTGCCAGCAGTTCACTAGCGGGAGGTACCGGGGAGCTGTTTTTT. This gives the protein CASSSLAGGTGELFF.

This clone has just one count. CDR3 amino acids: CASSATGTSDVYGYTF. CDR3 bases: TGTGCCAGTAGTGCAACCGGGACATCCGACGTCTATGGCTACACCTTC. V is TRBV19 and J is TRBJ1-2, with D tentatively TRBD1 (6 bases). Germline assignment: CDR1 LNHDA and CDR2 SQIVND (reference sequence). CDR3 length: 16 amino acids. V shed 5 bases and J shed 4 bases, with 20 bases lying between them.

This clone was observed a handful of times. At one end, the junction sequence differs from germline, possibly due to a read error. CDR3 sequence (DNA): TGTTCCAGCAGCTTGGACGGGACCTACGAGCAGTACTTC. Its protein is CSSSLDGTYEQYF. The rearrangement links TRBV7-9 to TRBJ2-7; D is perhaps TRBD2 (5 bases). Per germline, CDR1 SEHNR and CDR2 FQNEAQ (reference sequence). This CDR3 contains 13 residues.

The CDR3 DNA sequence: TGTGCCAGCAGTTTTGGGGACAGGTGGTACAATGAGCAGTTCTTC. This gives the protein CASSFGDRWYNEQFF. The genes are TRBV28 and TRBJ2-1, with TRBD1 matching 8 bases. The ends lost 3 bases at V and 4 bases at J; junction bases unmatched: 5. The germline CDR1 and CDR2 sequences are MDHEN and SYDVKM. CDR3 length: 15 residues.

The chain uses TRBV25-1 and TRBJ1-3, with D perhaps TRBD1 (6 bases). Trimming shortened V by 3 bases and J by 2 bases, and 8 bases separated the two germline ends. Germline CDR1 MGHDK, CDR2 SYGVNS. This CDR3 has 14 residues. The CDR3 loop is CASSDGQPGNTIYF. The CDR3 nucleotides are TGTGCCAGCAGTGATGGACAGCCTGGAAACACCATATATTTT.

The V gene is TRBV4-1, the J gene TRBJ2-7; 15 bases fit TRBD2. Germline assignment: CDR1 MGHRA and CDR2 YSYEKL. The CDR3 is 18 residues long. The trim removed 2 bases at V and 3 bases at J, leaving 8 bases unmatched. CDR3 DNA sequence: TGCGCCAGCAGCCAAAGTCGGACTAGCGGGAGGGCTCGCTACGAGCAGTACTTC. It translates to CASSQSRTSGRARYEQYF.

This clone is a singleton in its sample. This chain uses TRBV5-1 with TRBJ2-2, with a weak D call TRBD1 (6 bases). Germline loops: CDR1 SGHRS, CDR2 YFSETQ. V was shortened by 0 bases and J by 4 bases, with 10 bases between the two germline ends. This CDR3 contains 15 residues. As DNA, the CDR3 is TGCGCCAGCAGCTTGGCAATAGGGGGCACCGGGGAGCTGTTTTTT. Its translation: CASSLAIGGTGELFF.

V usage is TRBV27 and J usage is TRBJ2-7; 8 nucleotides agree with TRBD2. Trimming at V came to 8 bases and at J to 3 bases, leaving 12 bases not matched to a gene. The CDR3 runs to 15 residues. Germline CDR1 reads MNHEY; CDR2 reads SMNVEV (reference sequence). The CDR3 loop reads CASGVGAGDHYEQYF. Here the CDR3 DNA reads TGTGCCAGCGGAGTAGGAGCGGGAGACCACTACGAGCAGTACTTC.

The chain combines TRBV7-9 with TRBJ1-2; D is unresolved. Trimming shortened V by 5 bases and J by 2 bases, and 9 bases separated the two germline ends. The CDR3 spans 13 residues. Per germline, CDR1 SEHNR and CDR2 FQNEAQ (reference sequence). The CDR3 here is CASSRDGNYGYTF. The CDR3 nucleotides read TGTGCCAGCAGCCGAGACGGGAACTATGGCTACACCTTC.

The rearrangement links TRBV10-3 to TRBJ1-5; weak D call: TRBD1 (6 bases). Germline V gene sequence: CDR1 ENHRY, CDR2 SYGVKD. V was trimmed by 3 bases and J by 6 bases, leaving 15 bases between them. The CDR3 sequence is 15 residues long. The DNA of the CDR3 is TGTGCCATCAGTGACGTCGGACAGCAGCTTCAGCCCCAGCATTTT. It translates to CAISDVGQQLQPQHF.

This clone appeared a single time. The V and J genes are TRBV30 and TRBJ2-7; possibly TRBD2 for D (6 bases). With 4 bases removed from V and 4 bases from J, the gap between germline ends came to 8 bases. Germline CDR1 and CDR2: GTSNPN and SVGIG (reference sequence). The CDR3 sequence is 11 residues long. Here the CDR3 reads CAWTAGYEQYF. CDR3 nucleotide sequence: TGTGCCTGGACGGCGGGGTACGAGCAGTACTTC.

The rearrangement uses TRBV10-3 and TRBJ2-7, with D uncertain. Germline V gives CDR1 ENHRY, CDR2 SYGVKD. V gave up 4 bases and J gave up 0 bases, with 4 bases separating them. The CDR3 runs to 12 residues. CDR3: CAISVASYEQYF. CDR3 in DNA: TGTGCCATCAGTGTAGCCTCCTACGAGCAGTACTTC.

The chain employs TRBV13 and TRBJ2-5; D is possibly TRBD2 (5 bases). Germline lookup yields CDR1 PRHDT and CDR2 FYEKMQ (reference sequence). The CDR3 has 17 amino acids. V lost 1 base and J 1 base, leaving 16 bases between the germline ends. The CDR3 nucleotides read TGTGCCAGCAGCTTAGATAGGTCGCGGGCCACCCAAGAGACCCAGTACTTC. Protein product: CASSLDRSRATQETQYF.

The CDR3 is CATSRSQGMNTEAFF. The CDR3 DNA reads as TGTGCCACCAGCAGGTCACAGGGGATGAACACTGAAGCTTTCTTT. This chain joins TRBV15 and TRBJ1-1; 7 nucleotides line up with TRBD1. The length of the CDR3 is 15 residues. J was trimmed by 0 bases and V by 3 bases; bases with no gene match: 4. Per germline, CDR1 LNHNV and CDR2 YYDKDF (reference sequence).

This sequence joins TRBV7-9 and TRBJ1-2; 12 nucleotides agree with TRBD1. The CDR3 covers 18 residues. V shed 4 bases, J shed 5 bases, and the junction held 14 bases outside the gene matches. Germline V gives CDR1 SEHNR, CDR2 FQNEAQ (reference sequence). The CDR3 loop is CASSSTSGQGARTYGYTF. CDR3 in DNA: TGTGCCAGCAGCTCAACCTCGGGACAGGGGGCGAGGACGTATGGCTACACCTTC.